This TCR beta chain was captured in a study of T cells after yellow fever vaccination. The J segment lost 4 bases and the V segment lost 4 bases, leaving 7 bases of the junction unmatched. Germline V gives CDR1 DFQATT, CDR2 SNEGSKA (reference sequence). This CDR3 is built from 14 residues. General study results and limits: Researchers cautioned that FACS-sorted repertoires could harbor abundant clonotypes contaminating from the bulk population.

MiXCR, run by TCRdb on the 5' RACE reads, gives a single entry per CDR3 protein. The repertoire holds under 350,000 distinct CDR3 sequences, with approximately 4% as singletons. A note on this clonotype: Its antigen is undetermined.

The chain links TRBV20-1 to TRBJ1-1, with TRBD1 matching 9 bases. This specimen was PBMCs, taken 5 days after the yellow fever booster vaccination. This TCR was sampled from a man aged 18 to 35 who received the YFV17D yellow fever vaccine. The CDR3 bases are TGCAGTGCTAACGACGGACAGGGGATCACTGAAGCTTTCTTT. It is translated as CSANDGQGITEAFF.